This paragraph reports one TCR beta chain. The data originate from a study of blood T cell repertoires in COVID-19. Overall study context: From the United States, Italy and Spain came samples of acute and convalescent COVID-19.

In the study's own analysis: By means of reference gene primer amplification, nucleated cell counts were estimated. Clones were read by immunoSEQ multiplex PCR, and TCRdb kept only the in-frame ones, dropping some. V and J calls and clone size are as listed in that table; D and trimming were resolved from the DNA. This sample has 200,000 to 300,000 clones, with about 91% found just once. Participants came from about 24 US areas, aged roughly 18 to 89 years. Sequencing was done on a sample of PBMCs or T cells enriched from blood (not recorded which). This clonotype was obtained from a woman between 35 and 50 years old with acute COVID-19.

The CDR3 loop reads CAIVQAPGYEQYF. The CDR3 nucleotides read TGTGCCATAGTACAGGCCCCCGGATACGAGCAGTACTTC. The rearrangement joins TRBV10-3 to TRBJ2-7, with D maybe TRBD1 (5 bases). V gave up 9 bases and J gave up 4 bases, with 16 bases separating them. Germline V lookup: CDR1 ENHRY, CDR2 SYGVKD. CDR3 length equals 13 residues.